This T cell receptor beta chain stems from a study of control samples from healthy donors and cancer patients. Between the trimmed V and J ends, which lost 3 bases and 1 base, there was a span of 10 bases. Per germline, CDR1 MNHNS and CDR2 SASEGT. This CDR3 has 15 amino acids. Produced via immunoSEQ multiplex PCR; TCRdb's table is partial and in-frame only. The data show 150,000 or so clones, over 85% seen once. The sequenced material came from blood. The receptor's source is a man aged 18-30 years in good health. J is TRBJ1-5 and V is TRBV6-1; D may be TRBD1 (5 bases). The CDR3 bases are TGTGCCAGCAGTGAGAGAGGGGCCAGCAATCAGCCCCAGCATTTT. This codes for CASSERGASNQPQHF.